The 27 T cell receptor beta chains in this list originate from one sample, sequenced in a study of T-cell memory formation after mild COVID-19. TCRdb re-called the 5' RACE reads with MiXCR, one entry per CDR3 protein. In the table there are 250,000 to 400,000 distinct CDR3 sequences, approximately 14% of which are singletons. The sequenced material came from PBMCs or a T cell subset sorted from them (not recorded which). All receptors derive from a young man who had mild COVID-19 (a few samples of this study predate the infection). Cell type and time point are not known.

This chain joins TRBV7-2 and TRBJ2-7; 9 bases map to TRBD2. This CDR3 has 15 residues. CDR1 SGHTA and CDR2 FQGNSA come from the germline V gene. Trimming at V came to 0 bases and at J to 2 bases, leaving 2 bases not matched to a gene. For the CDR3, the DNA is TGTGCCAGCAGCTTAGCTAGCGGGGGTACCTACGAGCAGTACTTC. Its protein is CASSLASGGTYEQYF.

This clonotype was detected only a few times. This sequence joins TRBV10-3 and TRBJ2-1; D call uncertain. With 4 bases removed from V and 7 bases from J, the gap between germline ends came to 11 bases. The CDR3 sequence is 13 residues long. The germline CDR1 and CDR2 sequences are ENHRY and SYGVKD. The CDR3 loop reads CAISGPDGNEQFF. The CDR3 bases are TGTGCCATCAGTGGCCCGGATGGAAATGAGCAGTTCTTC.

The chain has TRBV5-1 and TRBJ1-6; D call uncertain. The CDR3 runs 13 residues. Trimming took 4 bases from V and 7 from J, leaving 9 bases between them. Germline lookup yields CDR1 SGHRS and CDR2 YFSETQ. In nucleotides, the CDR3 is TGCGCCAGCAGCCCAAACGAAAATTCACCCCTCCACTTT. Translating it yields CASSPNENSPLHF.

This clonotype was recorded a few times. J is TRBJ2-7 and V is TRBV24-1; D assignment may be TRBD1 or TRBD2 (5 bases each). CDR3 length: 16 amino acids. Germline V gene data show CDR1 as KGHDR and CDR2 as SFDVKD. Trimming stripped 4 bases from V and 3 bases from J, with 18 bases between. In DNA, the CDR3 is TGTGCCACCAGTGACCCTATTTTATGGGGGAGCTACGAGCAGTACGTC. It is translated as CATSDPILWGSYEQYV.

The table lists this clonotype with a few counts. The genes are TRBV18 and TRBJ2-6, with D hard to call. CDR1 and CDR2 from the germline V gene are KGHSH and LQKENI. This CDR3 spans 15 amino acids. The ends were cut back, 1 base at V and 4 bases at J, with 8 bases in the middle. This CDR3 reads CASSPQVYGANVLTF. The CDR3 DNA follows: TGTGCCAGCTCACCACAAGTGTACGGGGCCAACGTCCTGACTTTC.

This chain joins TRBV24-1 and TRBJ2-7, with 7 bases that match TRBD2. Germline CDR1 reads KGHDR; CDR2 reads SFDVKD. The CDR3 is 12 residues long. V was clipped by 7 bases and J by 4 bases; unmatched bases: 3. For the CDR3, the DNA is TGTGCCACCAGCTCTAGCGGTTACGAGCAGTACGTC. Protein product: CATSSSGYEQYV.

V usage is TRBV2 and J usage is TRBJ2-7; TRBD1 aligns across 8 bases. The J segment lost 3 bases and the V segment lost 7 bases, leaving 8 bases of the junction unmatched. CDR1 and CDR2 from the germline V gene are SNHLY and FYNNEI. There are 14 residues in the CDR3. The CDR3 region has the DNA TGTGCCAGCACCTCCGGACAGGGAGTCTACGAGCAGTACGTC. Translation gives CASTSGQGVYEQYV.

This clonotype appeared many times. The rearrangement uses TRBV24-1 and TRBJ2-1; D might be TRBD1 (7 bases). Trimming shortened V by 8 bases and J by 2 bases, and 15 bases separated the two germline ends. CDR1 and CDR2 (germline): KGHDR, SFDVKD. This CDR3 spans 15 amino acids. The CDR3 DNA reads TGTGCCACCACGGCAGGGGGGCGGCCCTACAATGAGCAGTTCTTC. Translating gives CATTAGGRPYNEQFF.

V gene TRBV7-9 combines with J gene TRBJ1-3; D gene uncertain. Trimming removed 4 bases from V and 0 bases from J, with 7 bases in between. Germline V gene lookup returns CDR1 SEHNR and CDR2 FQNEAQ (reference sequence). The CDR3 consists of 14 residues. The DNA for the CDR3 is TGTGCCAGCAGCTCCTGGGACTCTGGAAACACCATATATTTT. Protein product: CASSSWDSGNTIYF.

CDR3 in DNA: TGCGCCAGCAGCAGGACCGGGAGCTCTGGGGCCAACGTCCTGACTTTC. It codes for CASSRTGSSGANVLTF. The rearrangement uses TRBV5-1 and TRBJ2-6; D is perhaps TRBD2 (6 bases). With 4 bases removed from V and 0 bases from J, the gap between germline ends came to 11 bases. Germline CDR1 reads SGHRS; CDR2 reads YFSETQ. CDR3 size: 16 residues.

The chain has TRBV7-9 and TRBJ2-3, with TRBD2 identical over 11 bases. V trimming: 4 bases; J trimming: 6 bases; junction bases outside the gene matches: 3. In germline, CDR1 is SEHNR, CDR2 FQNEAQ (reference sequence). CDR3 size: 14 residues. The CDR3 DNA follows: TGTGCCAGCAGCTCCGGGACTAGCGGTGATACGCAGTATTTT. Protein product: CASSSGTSGDTQYF.

This clonotype was detected ten times or more. The chain combines TRBV7-2 with TRBJ1-1; D gene uncertain. The CDR3 is made up of 13 amino acids. Germline V gives CDR1 SGHTA, CDR2 FQGNSA. Trimming cost V 5 bases and J 1 base, with 8 bases left between them. The CDR3 nucleotides read TGTGCCAGCAGCCCCCGAGGGAACACTGAAGCTTTCTTT. Its translation is CASSPRGNTEAFF.

CDR3 loop: CASSPPGQSYEQYV. The CDR3 bases are TGTGCCAGCTCACCACCGGGACAAAGTTACGAGCAGTACGTC. The V call is TRBV18, the J call TRBJ2-7, with D possibly TRBD1 on 6 matching bases. The CDR3 covers 14 residues. Germline V lookup: CDR1 KGHSH, CDR2 LQKENI. The ends were cut back, 0 bases at V and 4 bases at J, with 10 bases in the middle.

The chain carries TRBV7-8 and TRBJ1-2, with TRBD1 identical over 7 bases. Germline V gene sequence: CDR1 SGHVS, CDR2 FQNEAQ. With V trimmed by 5 bases and J by 0 bases, 12 bases remained unmatched. CDR3 length: 17 residues. The CDR3 sequence: CASSPDRDSKANYGYTF. CDR3 DNA sequence: TGTGCCAGCAGCCCAGACAGGGATTCCAAGGCTAACTATGGCTACACCTTC.

V is TRBV23-1 and J is TRBJ1-6; D is uncertain. TRBV23-1 is reported as an ORF; its role is uncertain. There are 16 residues in the CDR3. Trimming stripped 4 bases from V and 2 bases from J, with 12 bases between. In nucleotides, the CDR3 is TGCGCCAGCAGTCTCCGGTTGACCGCCTATAATTCACCCCTCCACTTT. This encodes CASSLRLTAYNSPLHF.

The table lists this clonotype with many counts. In DNA, the CDR3 is TGTGCCAGCAGCCAAGATCGGCAGGGTCGAGCTTTCTTT. It encodes CASSQDRQGRAFF. The chain uses TRBV14 and TRBJ1-1, with D tentatively TRBD1 (5 bases). Germline loops: CDR1 SGHDN, CDR2 FVKESK. Deletions cut 0 bases from V and 10 bases from J, with 12 bases between. CDR3 length equals 13 residues.

This clonotype was detected many times. The chain has TRBV14 and TRBJ2-3; 7 bases are shared with TRBD1. Germline CDR1 SGHDN, CDR2 FVKESK. With V trimmed by 4 bases and J by 1 base, 8 bases remained unmatched. This CDR3 has 16 amino acids. The CDR3 sequence: CASSPVDRWRTDTQYF. CDR3 bases: TGTGCCAGCAGCCCAGTGGACAGGTGGCGCACAGATACGCAGTATTTT.

This clonotype occurred a few times. V gene TRBV7-9 combines with J gene TRBJ2-5; D not certain. V lost 1 base and J 4 bases, leaving 4 bases between the germline ends. The CDR3 runs 12 residues. From germline, CDR1 is SEHNR and CDR2 FQNEAQ (reference sequence). The CDR3 DNA is TGTGCCAGCAGCTTAGGGTCAGAGACCCAGTACTTC. Its translation is CASSLGSETQYF.

This clonotype was found many times. The chain combines TRBV7-9 with TRBJ2-7; 9 bases map to TRBD1. After removal of 5 bases from V and 5 bases from J, the junction contained 4 bases not matched to a gene. The CDR3 sequence is 13 residues long. The germline V gene encodes CDR1 SEHNR and CDR2 FQNEAQ (reference sequence). This CDR3 reads CASSGRDRDEQYV. The CDR3 DNA sequence: TGTGCCAGCAGCGGCCGGGACAGGGACGAGCAGTACGTC.

The chain recombines TRBV14 with TRBJ2-5; D gene uncertain. Germline values: CDR1 SGHDN, CDR2 FVKESK. The CDR3 contains 12 residues. V lost 0 bases and J lost 5, with 4 bases in between. The CDR3 nucleotides read TGTGCCAGCAGCCAAGAGTTTGAGACCCAGTACTTC. This encodes CASSQEFETQYF.

This clonotype was counted between two and nine times. This chain connects TRBV4-3 to TRBJ2-7; perhaps TRBD2 as D (5 bases). The CDR3 totals 13 residues. CDR1 is LGHNA and CDR2 is YSLEER in the germline V gene. V was clipped by 0 bases and J by 3 bases, with 6 bases between them. CDR3 loop: CASSQDGGYEQYF. Here the CDR3 DNA reads TGCGCCAGCAGCCAAGACGGAGGCTACGAGCAGTACTTC.

This clonotype has ten or more counts. The V gene is TRBV19, the J gene TRBJ1-3; D gene ambiguous. V lost 6 bases and J lost 0, with 6 bases in between. The CDR3 is made up of 13 amino acids. Germline values: CDR1 LNHDA, CDR2 SQIVND (reference sequence). The CDR3 loop is CASSVGSGNTIYF. The CDR3 DNA sequence: TGTGCCAGTAGCGTTGGCTCTGGAAACACCATATATTTT.

To note about this clonotype: Germline and junction disagree at one end, which may indicate a read error. The J gene is TRBJ2-2, the V gene TRBV3-1; 9 positions agree with TRBD2. Germline V lookup: CDR1 LGHDT, CDR2 YNNKEL (reference sequence). The CDR3 covers 19 residues. The CDR3 here is CDSSQEKRGEYANTGELFF. Written as DNA, the CDR3 is TGTGACAGCAGCCAAGAGAAGCGGGGGGAGTACGCGAACACCGGGGAGCTGTTTTTT. The full variable domain, rest sourced from reference TRBV3-1 and TRBJ2-2, is DTAVSQTPKYLVTQMGNDKSIKCEQNLGHDTMYWYKQDSKKFLKIMFSYNNKELIINETVPNRFSPKSPDKAHLNLHINSLELGDSAVYFCDSSQEKRGEYANTGELFFGEGSRLTVL.

This clonotype was observed at least ten times. This sequence joins TRBV6-2 or TRBV6-3 and TRBJ2-1; D not resolved. V was shortened by 0 bases and J by 5 bases, with 11 bases between the two germline ends. CDR3 length: 15 amino acids. CDR1 and CDR2 from the germline V gene are MNHEY and SVGEGT. CDR3 protein: CASSYSTEPNNEQFF. The DNA of the CDR3 is TGTGCCAGCAGTTACTCGACGGAGCCAAACAATGAGCAGTTCTTC.

This clonotype was seen a handful of times. V gene TRBV7-7 combines with J gene TRBJ2-5; 11 bases agree with TRBD2. Germline assignment: CDR1 SSHAT and CDR2 FNYEAQ (reference sequence). V lost 5 bases, J lost 4 bases, and 9 bases stayed unmatched. The CDR3 runs to 16 residues. The chain's CDR3 is CASSRGAGTSGETQYF. The CDR3 nucleotides are TGTGCCAGCAGCAGAGGGGCGGGGACTAGCGGAGAGACCCAGTACTTC.

The chain recombines TRBV6-2 or TRBV6-3 with TRBJ2-3; D unresolved. This CDR3 spans 13 amino acids. Germline assignment: CDR1 MNHEY and CDR2 SVGEGT. Deletions cut 6 bases from V and 4 bases from J, with 11 bases between. Written as DNA, the CDR3 is TGTGCCAGCAGCCCCTTGGATGCAGATACGCAGTATTTT. Encoded protein: CASSPLDADTQYF.

This clonotype has only a few counts. This chain joins TRBV7-9 and TRBJ1-6, with a possible D match to TRBD1 (5 bases). The CDR3 covers 14 residues. Germline loops: CDR1 SEHNR, CDR2 FQNEAQ (reference sequence). Trimming took 4 bases from V and 9 from J, leaving 13 bases between them. The DNA for the CDR3 is TGTGCCAGCAGCTCCTACAGGAGGGGTTCACCCCTCCACTTT. Translating it yields CASSSYRRGSPLHF.